This TCR beta chain was documented in a study of shared T cell receptors in the human thymus. This table comes from immunoSEQ multiplex PCR, and its TCRdb copy is limited to in-frame clones, with some not included. Among 500,000 to 750,000 clones listed, around 89% were seen once. These data also formed part of another study, on human thymus T cells. As reported in that work: Thymic and blood repertoires showed apparently biased V and J gene usage. Overlap was high between thymic repertoires from unrelated individuals, as reported in related research.

The clonotype was recovered from a boy in the first two years of life with a congenital heart defect. The sequencing input was thymocytes.

The CDR3 bases are TGTGCCACCGGGGACAGGCCAGGCGGTCGGTACCAAGAGACCCAGTACTTC. This codes for CATGDRPGGRYQETQYF. The V gene is TRBV19, the J gene TRBJ2-5, with 8 bases lining up with TRBD1. This CDR3 comprises 17 residues. V was pared by 10 bases and J by 0 bases, with 16 bases of the junction left unmatched. Germline V gene data show CDR1 as LNHDA and CDR2 as SQIVND (reference sequence).